What follows are 30 T cell receptor beta chains derived from one specimen sequenced in a study of shared clonotypes between healthy human individuals. Here immunoSEQ multiplex PCR was the method, and the copy in TCRdb shows in-frame clones only, minus some. Counted here are fewer than 400,000 clones, approximately 79% occurring once; the ten biggest clones make up 9% to 12%. The sequenced material came from memory CD4+ T cells sorted from blood. The sample's subset: CD45RA-negative fraction. The receptors shown here come from a man aged 30 to 45 in good health.

This clone was picked up many times. This sequence joins TRBV29-1 and TRBJ2-1, with 7 positions matching TRBD2. Germline V gives CDR1 SQVTM, CDR2 ANQGSEA. The CDR3 contains 14 residues. V was clipped by 3 bases and J by 7 bases; unmatched bases: 9. CDR3 loop: CSVEEAGLKNEQFF. The CDR3 DNA follows: TGCAGCGTTGAGGAAGCGGGATTAAAGAATGAGCAGTTCTTC.

The chain employs TRBV14 and TRBJ1-2; 8 bases are shared with TRBD1. Germline V gives CDR1 SGHDN, CDR2 FVKESK. The CDR3 contains 15 residues. J gave up 3 bases and V 3 bases, and 6 bases lay outside the gene matches. The CDR3 DNA reads as TGTGCCAGCAGCCATTTAGGACAGGGCCACTATGGCTACACCTTC. It translates to CASSHLGQGHYGYTF.

The rearrangement links TRBV30 to TRBJ2-2; 15 nucleotides line up with TRBD2. This CDR3 is built from 16 residues. V shed 4 bases, J shed 4 bases, and the junction held 4 bases outside the gene matches. Germline lookup yields CDR1 GTSNPN and CDR2 SVGIG (reference sequence). The CDR3 DNA sequence: TGTGCCTGGATGACGGGACTAGCGGGAGGCACCGGGGAGCTGTTTTTT. This sequence encodes CAWMTGLAGGTGELFF.

In regard to this clone: This sequence may be a read error, since a much larger clone differs from it by one base. The V gene is TRBV4-3, the J gene TRBJ2-2; D is ambiguous. Germline V gives CDR1 LGHNA, CDR2 YSLEER. The CDR3 runs to 13 residues. V shed 0 bases and J shed 6 bases, with 5 bases lying between them. Written as DNA, the CDR3 is TGCGCCAGCAGCCAAGATTGGGCCGGGGAGCTGTTTTTT. This sequence encodes CASSQDWAGELFF.

This clone has only a few counts. This sequence joins TRBV7-2 and TRBJ2-3; no definite D call. The CDR3 sequence is 14 residues long. Trimming removed 6 bases from V and 0 bases from J, with 10 bases in between. Germline CDR1 and CDR2: SGHTA and FQGNSA. The DNA of the CDR3 is TGTGCCAGCAGAAATCGGGCTAGCACAGATACGCAGTATTTT. This gives the protein CASRNRASTDTQYF.

V gene TRBV11-2 combines with J gene TRBJ2-5; D possibly corresponds to TRBD2 (5 bases). The CDR3 totals 15 residues. The V end was cut by 2 bases, the J end by 3 bases, with 13 bases between. Germline loops: CDR1 SGHAT, CDR2 FQNNGV. This chain's CDR3 is CASSLYHPGKETQYF. The CDR3 region has the DNA TGTGCCAGCAGCTTATATCACCCGGGGAAAGAGACCCAGTACTTC.

Concerning this clone itself: A read error may produce the germline difference seen at one junction end. The chain has TRBV2 and TRBJ2-7; no firm D call. Germline V gene sequence: CDR1 SNHLY, CDR2 FYNNEI. This CDR3 comprises 11 residues. CDR3 sequence: CASSEGAPVEF. The CDR3 DNA is TGTGCCAGCAGTGAAGGGGCCCCCGTGGAGTTC. The entire variable domain, with the rest obtained from reference TRBV2 and TRBJ2-7, is as follows: EPEVTQTPSHQVTQMGQEVILRCVPISNHLYFYWYRQILGQKVEFLVSFYNNEISEKSEIFDDQFSVERPDGSNFTLKIRSTKLEDSAMYFCASSEGAPVEFGPGTRLTVT.

The chain is built from TRBV7-6 and TRBJ2-2, with D uncertain. This CDR3 has 18 residues. The V gene's germline CDR1 is SGHVS and CDR2 FNYEAQ. Trimming took 3 bases from V and 7 from J, leaving 24 bases between them. The CDR3 bases are TGTGCCAGCAGCTTCACAGAACCGGGCCCGTTTTGGGTCGGGGAGCTGTTTTTT. Translating it yields CASSFTEPGPFWVGELFF.

The chain combines TRBV27 with TRBJ2-2; the D gene is possibly TRBD2 (6 bases). Germline V gives CDR1 MNHEY, CDR2 SMNVEV (reference sequence). The CDR3 runs 16 residues. V dropped 5 bases and J dropped 2 bases, with 15 bases sitting between them. CDR3 region: CASSPSWGGNTGELFF. The CDR3 nucleotides read TGTGCCAGCAGTCCCTCATGGGGAGGAAACACCGGGGAGCTGTTTTTT.

This chain uses TRBV5-8 with TRBJ2-7; a weak D match, TRBD2 (6 bases). This CDR3 spans 16 amino acids. Trimming took off 2 bases at V and 4 bases at J, with 19 bases between the two ends. Germline loops: CDR1 SGHTS, CDR2 YDEGEE. In DNA, the CDR3 is TGTGCCAGCAGCTTATTCGGGACTGCTGATTGGTACGAGCAGTACTTC. Its protein product is CASSLFGTADWYEQYF.

The chain recombines TRBV9 with TRBJ2-2; unclear D gene. The CDR3 sequence is 15 residues long. Germline V CDR1 and CDR2: SGDLS, YYNGEE. With 0 bases removed from V and 4 bases from J, the gap between germline ends came to 10 bases. This chain's CDR3 is CASSVGVMLTGELFF. The DNA of the CDR3 is TGTGCCAGCAGCGTAGGGGTCATGCTCACCGGGGAGCTGTTTTTT.

The chain joins TRBV5-1 to TRBJ1-3; D gene unclear. Trimming removed 0 bases at V and 7 bases at J, with 14 bases between. This CDR3 spans 15 amino acids. Germline V lookup: CDR1 SGHRS, CDR2 YFSETQ. The CDR3 DNA follows: TGCGCCAGCAGCTTGGCCAGTGGGGAAGGGAACACCATATATTTT. This translates into CASSLASGEGNTIYF.

This clone was counted many times. The V call is TRBV25-1, the J call TRBJ1-2, with D possibly TRBD1 on 6 matching bases. This CDR3 comprises 13 residues. Germline V gives CDR1 MGHDK, CDR2 SYGVNS. The V end lost 5 bases, the J end lost 5 bases, and 12 bases lay between the germline ends. CDR3 bases: TGTGCCAGCAGTCCCGGGACAAATTATGGCTACACCTTC. Protein product: CASSPGTNYGYTF.

The chain uses TRBV27 and TRBJ2-7; the D gene is possibly TRBD2 (7 bases). This CDR3 region has 11 residues. Germline lookup yields CDR1 MNHEY and CDR2 SMNVEV (reference sequence). The ends were cut back, 7 bases at V and 6 bases at J, with 10 bases in the middle. The CDR3 region is CASKGGGEQYF. As DNA, the CDR3 is TGTGCCAGCAAGGGGGGGGGCGAGCAGTACTTC.

This chain uses TRBV10-3 with TRBJ1-4; 9 bases fit TRBD1. Germline CDR1 is ENHRY and CDR2 is SYGVKD. Trimming removed 2 bases from V and 5 bases from J; junction bases left unmatched: 9. This CDR3 has 17 residues. The CDR3 DNA is TGTGCCATCAGTGAGGGAGCCGGGGGGACAGGGAATGAAAAACTGTTTTTT. It translates to CAISEGAGGTGNEKLFF.

The chain is built from TRBV28 and TRBJ1-4, with D unresolved. Germline V gene lookup returns CDR1 MDHEN and CDR2 SYDVKM. The CDR3 has 15 residues. Trimming cost V 8 bases and J 4 bases, with 17 bases left between them. The CDR3 sequence is CASSWVEGGNEKLFF. DNA of the CDR3: TGTGCCAGCTCTTGGGTTGAGGGAGGTAATGAAAAACTGTTTTTT.

The CDR3 loop is CASSLGGSYNEQFF. The CDR3 DNA is TGTGCCAGCAGTTTGGGGGGCTCCTACAATGAGCAGTTCTTC. J is TRBJ2-1 and V is TRBV28; tentatively, D is TRBD2 (6 bases). Trimming took 3 bases from V and 0 from J, leaving 6 bases between them. Germline loops: CDR1 MDHEN, CDR2 SYDVKM. The CDR3 sequence is 14 residues long.

This chain connects TRBV14 to TRBJ1-1; unclear D gene. The CDR3 sequence is 16 residues long. Per the germline V gene, CDR1 is SGHDN and CDR2 is FVKESK. V lost 5 bases, J lost 1 base, and 17 bases lay in between. DNA of the CDR3: TGTGCCAGCAGCGATCGACCGTCCGCGTCGAACACTGAAGCTTTCTTT. It specifies CASSDRPSASNTEAFF.

This clone has only a few counts. The chain uses TRBV10-3 and TRBJ2-2, with D hard to call. CDR1 is ENHRY, CDR2 SYGVKD, per germline. This CDR3 region has 14 residues. V was shortened by 7 bases and J by 6 bases, with 15 bases between the two germline ends. The CDR3 is CAINPSGNAGELFF. As DNA, the CDR3 is TGTGCCATCAATCCCAGTGGGAATGCCGGGGAGCTGTTTTTT.

The chain couples TRBV27 to TRBJ2-2; TRBD2 agrees at 7 bases. The trim removed 5 bases at V and 4 bases at J, leaving 10 bases unmatched. Germline V gene lookup returns CDR1 MNHEY and CDR2 SMNVEV (reference sequence). This CDR3 is built from 16 residues. Written as DNA, the CDR3 is TGTGCCAGCAGTCGATATTCTAGCGGTTCCACCGGGGAGCTGTTTTTT. This translates into CASSRYSSGSTGELFF.

This clone was detected only a few times. J is TRBJ2-1 and V is TRBV7-9; D is unresolved. The CDR3 contains 15 residues. Germline V gene data show CDR1 as SEHNR and CDR2 as FQNEAQ (reference sequence). Trimming shortened V by 4 bases and J by 10 bases, and 20 bases separated the two germline ends. In nucleotides, the CDR3 is TGTGCCAGCAGCTCCGATATATCCGCGGACGGCGAGCAGTTCTTC. Its protein is CASSSDISADGEQFF.

This chain connects TRBV5-4 to TRBJ2-7, with D tentatively TRBD2 (5 bases). There are 13 residues in the CDR3. Germline V gives CDR1 SGHNT, CDR2 YYREEE (reference sequence). The V and J ends lost 3 bases and 5 bases respectively, with 12 bases between them. The CDR3 bases are TGTGCCAGCAGCTCGGAGGACTTGAACGAGCAGTACTTC. As protein: CASSSEDLNEQYF.

This clone was recorded a few times. The chain is built from TRBV4-1 and TRBJ2-7, with no clear D. CDR1 is MGHRA, CDR2 YSYEKL, per germline. Trimming cost V 3 bases and J 4 bases, with 16 bases left between them. This CDR3 comprises 15 residues. CDR3 in amino acids: CASSQSPERRYEQYF. CDR3 DNA: TGCGCCAGCAGCCAGTCACCAGAGAGGCGATACGAGCAGTACTTC.

The V call is TRBV7-9, the J call TRBJ2-7, with D unresolved. Germline CDR1 and CDR2: SEHNR and FQNEAQ (reference sequence). This CDR3 comprises 14 residues. V was shortened by 3 bases and J by 0 bases, with 9 bases between the two germline ends. The CDR3 protein is CASSLAHLSYEQYF. CDR3 coding DNA: TGTGCCAGCAGCTTGGCCCACCTCTCCTACGAGCAGTACTTC.

This chain uses TRBV7-3 with TRBJ2-3, with D perhaps TRBD1 (7 bases). The V and J ends lost 0 bases and 0 bases respectively, with 16 bases between them. There are 18 residues in the CDR3. CDR1 and CDR2 (germline): SGHTA, FQGTGA. CDR3: CASSLTSRRGLSTDTQYF. CDR3 sequence (DNA): TGTGCCAGCAGCTTAACGTCGCGGAGGGGGCTAAGCACAGATACGCAGTATTTT.

The V call is TRBV15, the J call TRBJ1-5; possibly TRBD1 for D (5 bases). V gave up 5 bases and J gave up 8 bases, with 13 bases separating them. Germline V gene sequence: CDR1 LNHNV, CDR2 YYDKDF (reference sequence). The CDR3 totals 13 residues. The CDR3 DNA follows: TGTGCCACCAGCCCTAGGGGTGCGGAGCCCCAGCATTTT. The encoded protein is CATSPRGAEPQHF.

The chain carries TRBV25-1 and TRBJ2-3; 9 bases map to TRBD2. J gave up 0 bases and V 3 bases, and 7 bases lay outside the gene matches. The CDR3 extends over 17 amino acids. The germline V gene encodes CDR1 MGHDK and CDR2 SYGVNS. The chain's CDR3 is CASSEFLSGGSTDTQYF. DNA for the CDR3: TGTGCCAGCAGTGAGTTTCTTAGCGGGGGAAGCACAGATACGCAGTATTTT.

This clone was counted only a few times. J is TRBJ1-5 and V is TRBV10-3, with a possible D match to TRBD1 (5 bases). The CDR3 consists of 14 residues. The germline gives CDR1 ENHRY, CDR2 SYGVKD. Trimming took off 5 bases at V and 10 bases at J, with 18 bases between the two ends. Written as DNA, the CDR3 is TGTGCCATCAGTTTGGACACCTATAACACCCCCCAGCATTTT. Its protein is CAISLDTYNTPQHF.

The rearrangement joins TRBV6-1 to TRBJ2-5; D might be TRBD2 (6 bases). The germline V gene has CDR1 MNHNS and CDR2 SASEGT. CDR3 size: 14 residues. Trimming took 11 bases from V and 5 from J, leaving 21 bases between them. CDR3 sequence (DNA): TGTGCCTCCACCGATTCGGGGAGGTGGGAGACCCAGTACTTC. The encoded protein is CASTDSGRWETQYF.

This chain links TRBV5-4 with TRBJ2-7; no definite D call. This CDR3 has 14 residues. Trimming pared 0 bases from V and 4 bases from J, leaving 11 bases between. Germline CDR1 reads SGHNT; CDR2 reads YYREEE (reference sequence). DNA of the CDR3: TGTGCCAGCAGCTTGGCAGGCTTTGATTACGAGCAGTACTTC. Encoded protein: CASSLAGFDYEQYF.